This T cell receptor (beta chain) was observed in a study of cytomegalovirus exposure and HLA in healthy donors. This clone was seen more than once but under ten times. Antigen unknown. Overall study findings and caveats: A later analysis showed HLA-associated TCR beta chains outstripping equally common others in clonal expansion.

This PCR relied on a set of 60 Vbeta primers and 13 Jbeta primers. Only in-frame clones appear in the TCRdb table, and some are missing; sequencing was by immunoSEQ multiplex PCR. Among 95,000 to 150,000 clones listed, around 78% were seen once. This TCR was sampled from a woman aged 40 to 49 in good health and CMV-seronegative. Sequenced material: PBMCs.

This chain's CDR3 is CASSSGNTGELFF. The DNA for the CDR3 is TGTGCCAGCAGCTCGGGAAACACCGGGGAGCTGTTTTTT. The chain is built from TRBV5-6 and TRBJ2-2, with a possible D match to TRBD2 (5 bases). Germline V CDR1 and CDR2: SGHDT, YYEEEE. The CDR3 contains 13 residues. The V and J ends lost 3 bases and 2 bases respectively, with 5 bases between them.